These 28 T cell receptor beta chains were all obtained from the same sample, sequenced in a study of response to subunit inactivated influenza vaccine. TCRdb used MiXCR to reprocess the RT-PCR reads, holding one entry per CDR3 protein. The sample holds 150,000 or so distinct CDR3 sequences, approximately 10% seen once. Sequences were derived from non-naive T cells sorted from PBMCs, sampled more than 35 days after vaccination. The receptors originated from a man aged 50 or older who received an inactivated influenza vaccine.

This clonotype turned up a few times. The chain employs TRBV7-2 and TRBJ2-1; 8 bases match TRBD1. CDR3 length: 15 residues. V was clipped by 4 bases and J by 6 bases; unmatched bases: 8. Germline loops: CDR1 SGHTA, CDR2 FQGNSA. The CDR3 DNA sequence: TGTGCCAGCAGCTATAGGACAGGGTGGGTCAATGAGCAGTTCTTC. Protein: CASSYRTGWVNEQFF.

The gene calls are TRBV4-1 and TRBJ1-1; weak D call: TRBD1 (6 bases). Trimming took 5 bases from V and 4 from J, leaving 20 bases between them. This CDR3 is 16 amino acids long. CDR1 MGHRA and CDR2 YSYEKL come from the germline V gene. CDR3 sequence reads: CASSERRDTIGTEAFF. The CDR3 bases are TGCGCCAGCAGCGAACGGAGGGACACTATTGGCACTGAAGCTTTCTTT.

The table lists this clonotype with a few counts. The chain has TRBV28 and TRBJ1-4; 8 nucleotides align to TRBD1. CDR1 and CDR2 (germline): MDHEN, SYDVKM. This CDR3 comprises 18 residues. V dropped 1 base and J dropped 6; count of bases not matched to a gene: 13. Here the CDR3 DNA reads TGTGCCAGCAGTTTATTGGTCGTCCTGGACAGGGTCGATGAAAAACTGTTTTTT. Residues: CASSLLVVLDRVDEKLFF.

The chain links TRBV7-2 to TRBJ2-1; TRBD2 matches 8 bases. Looked up from germline, CDR1 is SGHTA and CDR2 is FQGNSA. CDR3 size: 13 residues. The J segment lost 13 bases and the V segment lost 3 bases, leaving 8 bases of the junction unmatched. CDR3 nucleotide sequence: TGTGCCAGCAGCTTCAACAGCGGGAGCGGTCAGTTCTTC. Amino acid sequence: CASSFNSGSGQFF.

This clonotype was seen only a few times. The chain couples TRBV3-1 to TRBJ2-2; tentative D call: TRBD1 (6 bases). V gave up 6 bases and J gave up 0 bases, with 11 bases separating them. The CDR3 has 15 residues. Germline V gives CDR1 LGHDT, CDR2 YNNKEL (reference sequence). The CDR3 DNA sequence: TGTGCCAGCAGGAGGACAGCCGCGAACACCGGGGAGCTGTTTTTT. This codes for CASRRTAANTGELFF.

The chain carries TRBV29-1 and TRBJ1-1, with TRBD1 as a possible D gene (6 bases). The CDR3 has 14 residues. V lost 4 bases to trimming and J lost 3 bases, with 15 bases between them. CDR1 is SQVTM, CDR2 ANQGSEA, per germline. The CDR3 nucleotides read TGCAGCGTTGTACCGGGGGCATTTGACACTGAAGCTTTCTTT. Encoded protein: CSVVPGAFDTEAFF.

This clonotype occurred many times. The chain couples TRBV11-1 to TRBJ2-3, with 8 bases fitting TRBD2. V shed 5 bases, J shed 6 bases, and the junction held 10 bases outside the gene matches. This CDR3 is 15 amino acids long. CDR1 is SGHAT, CDR2 FQDESV, per germline (reference sequence). The CDR3, as DNA: TGTGCCAGCAGCCCGCCGATCGGGAGGGCCGATACGCAGTATTTT. Translated, it gives CASSPPIGRADTQYF.

V and J are TRBV7-9 and TRBJ1-2; 10 nucleotides agree with TRBD1. Germline CDR1 and CDR2: SEHNR and FQNEAQ (reference sequence). CDR3 length: 14 residues. The V and J ends lost 4 bases and 8 bases, in that order; junction bases with no gene match: 7. For the CDR3, the DNA is TGTGCCAGCAGCTCCTCCGGGACAGGGGAAGGCTACACCTTC. Encoded protein: CASSSSGTGEGYTF.

This clonotype was counted between two and nine times. This chain links TRBV9 with TRBJ2-3, with D perhaps matching TRBD1 (6 bases). Deletions cut 0 bases from V and 7 bases from J, with 9 bases between. The CDR3 extends over 13 amino acids. The germline V gene has CDR1 SGDLS and CDR2 YYNGEE. The CDR3 coding sequence is TGTGCCAGCAGCGTAGGGGGACAACATACGCAGTATTTT. Amino acid sequence: CASSVGGQHTQYF.

There are a few counts of this clonotype. The chain has TRBV11-2 and TRBJ2-1, with 7 bases aligning to TRBD2. CDR1 and CDR2 (germline): SGHAT, FQNNGV. The trim removed 5 bases at V and 7 bases at J, leaving 8 bases unmatched. This CDR3 has 14 amino acids. The CDR3 DNA reads TGTGCCAGCAGCCAAAGCGGGGTAGGAAATGAGCAGTTCTTC. Residues: CASSQSGVGNEQFF.

This clonotype has just a few counts. This chain joins TRBV6-1 and TRBJ2-3; 15 bases match TRBD2. Germline V gene lookup returns CDR1 MNHNS and CDR2 SASEGT. J was trimmed by 3 bases and V by 2 bases; bases with no gene match: 3. The CDR3 sequence is 17 residues long. CDR3 loop: CASSEFGLAGGTDTQYF. As DNA, the CDR3 is TGTGCCAGCAGTGAATTCGGACTAGCGGGGGGGACAGATACGCAGTATTTT.

This clonotype was recorded a few times. The gene calls are TRBV4-3 and TRBJ1-5; unclear D gene. The germline CDR1 and CDR2 sequences are LGHNA and YSLEER. Trimming stripped 0 bases from V and 3 bases from J, with 9 bases between. The length of the CDR3 is 15 residues. As DNA, the CDR3 is TGCGCCAGCAGCCAAGAGTTGGACGTCAATCAGCCCCAGCATTTT. It translates to CASSQELDVNQPQHF.

This clonotype was detected a few times. The chain recombines TRBV2 with TRBJ2-1, with TRBD2 matching 7 bases. The ends lost 2 bases at V and 6 bases at J; junction bases unmatched: 10. The V gene's germline CDR1 is SNHLY and CDR2 FYNNEI. The CDR3 loop spans 16 amino acids. CDR3 amino acids: CASSELGLAVGNEQFF. The CDR3 bases are TGTGCCAGCAGTGAATTGGGTCTAGCGGTGGGCAATGAGCAGTTCTTC.

This clonotype showed up just a few times. CDR3: CASSQDLGPSADTQYF. CDR3 bases: TGTGCCAGCAGCCAAGATCTCGGCCCCTCCGCAGATACGCAGTATTTT. The J gene is TRBJ2-3, the V gene TRBV3-1; no clear D gene. Trimming pared 0 bases from V and 4 bases from J, leaving 14 bases between. CDR1 LGHDT and CDR2 YNNKEL come from the germline V gene (reference sequence). This CDR3 has 16 amino acids.

The gene calls are TRBV5-1 and TRBJ2-1; TRBD1 matches 12 bases. The CDR3 has 12 residues. CDR1 and CDR2 (germline): SGHRS, YFSETQ. The ends lost 4 bases at V and 11 bases at J; junction bases unmatched: 1. In nucleotides, the CDR3 is TGCGCCAGCAGCGGGGACAGGGGGCAGCAGTTCTTC. It encodes CASSGDRGQQFF.

This clonotype showed up just a few times. This sequence joins TRBV20-1 and TRBJ2-7; 14 bases map to TRBD2. Germline V gene sequence: CDR1 DFQATT, CDR2 SNEGSKA (reference sequence). V lost 5 bases, J lost 0 bases, and 9 bases stayed unmatched. The CDR3 is made up of 17 amino acids. The CDR3 region is CSAPTSGRAGGSYEQYF. CDR3 nucleotides: TGCAGTGCTCCGACTAGCGGGAGGGCCGGGGGCTCCTACGAGCAGTACTTC.

V gene TRBV27 combines with J gene TRBJ2-5, with TRBD1 matching over 7 bases. Germline trimming cut 6 bases from V and 5 bases from J; bases unmatched to any gene: 9. The CDR3 runs 14 residues. Per germline, CDR1 MNHEY and CDR2 SMNVEV (reference sequence). The CDR3 sequence is CASRSLEGAETQYF. In DNA form, the CDR3 reads TGTGCCAGCAGATCTCTCGAGGGGGCTGAGACCCAGTACTTC.

The sample holds many counts of this clonotype. The rearrangement links TRBV7-6 to TRBJ1-1; tentative D call: TRBD1 (5 bases). The CDR3 loop spans 14 amino acids. CDR1 is SGHVS, CDR2 FNYEAQ, per germline. V was cut by 3 bases and J by 1 base, with 9 bases left in between. The CDR3 nucleotides are TGTGCCAGCAGCTTCCAGGGTTGGAACACTGAAGCTTTCTTT. This sequence encodes CASSFQGWNTEAFF. The whole variable domain, filled in from reference TRBV7-6 and TRBJ1-1, reads GAGVSQSPRYKVTKRGQDVALRCDPISGHVSLYWYRQALGQGPEFLTYFNYEAQQDKSGLPNDRFSAERPEGSISTLTIQRTEQRDSAMYRCASSFQGWNTEAFFGQGTRLTVV.

The V call is TRBV20-1, the J call TRBJ2-3, with 9 positions matching TRBD2. With V trimmed by 3 bases and J by 2 bases, 3 bases remained unmatched. This CDR3 is 14 amino acids long. Germline assignment: CDR1 DFQATT and CDR2 SNEGSKA (reference sequence). The CDR3: CSASPSGATDTQYF. The CDR3 DNA follows: TGCAGTGCTAGTCCTAGCGGGGCCACAGATACGCAGTATTTT.

V and J are TRBV2 and TRBJ2-1; 15 bases fit TRBD2. The CDR3 sequence is 16 residues long. With 1 base clipped from V and 8 bases from J, the junction kept 3 bases outside the gene matches. Germline CDR1 is SNHLY and CDR2 is FYNNEI. The CDR3 DNA reads as TGTGCCAGCAGTGAAGGGACTAGCGGGAGGGCCGATGAGCAGTTCTTC. Encoded protein: CASSEGTSGRADEQFF. The variable domain in full, with the rest retrieved from reference TRBV2 and TRBJ2-1, is EPEVTQTPSHQVTQMGQEVILRCVPISNHLYFYWYRQILGQKVEFLVSFYNNEISEKSEIFDDQFSVERPDGSNFTLKIRSTKLEDSAMYFCASSEGTSGRADEQFFGPGTRLTVL.

In this sample, this clonotype turned up a few times. The chain links TRBV12-3 or TRBV12-4 to TRBJ1-1, with a weak D call TRBD1 (6 bases). V was pared by 5 bases and J by 5 bases, with 15 bases between. This CDR3 spans 14 amino acids. The CDR3 spells CASSTHGGRTEAFF. As DNA, the CDR3 is TGTGCCAGCAGTACCCACGGGGGGCGGACTGAAGCTTTCTTT.

A few counts support this clonotype. The rearrangement links TRBV10-3 to TRBJ2-3, with TRBD2 identical over 13 bases. CDR3 length equals 18 residues. The junction had 7 bases not matched to a gene; V was cut back by 1 base and J by 3 bases. The germline V gene encodes CDR1 ENHRY and CDR2 SYGVKD. The CDR3 spells CAISEWITSGRVTDTQYF. The CDR3 DNA is TGTGCCATCAGTGAGTGGATAACTAGCGGGAGGGTGACAGATACGCAGTATTTT.

This clonotype was detected only a few times. The V call is TRBV21-1, the J call TRBJ2-4; TRBD1, the table's D call, was not compared with the DNA. TRBV21-1 is shown as a pseudogene. The CDR3 consists of 20 residues. CDR3 coding DNA: TGTGCCAGCAGCAAAGCGCGTGGGACAGGGGCGACACTAGCCGGGAACATTCAGTACTTC. It translates to CASSKARGTGATLAGNIQYF.

The rearrangement links TRBV25-1 to TRBJ2-7; no firm D call. The CDR3 totals 14 residues. Germline V gene data show CDR1 as MGHDK and CDR2 as SYGVNS. Trimming pared 5 bases from V and 3 bases from J, leaving 14 bases between. The CDR3, as DNA: TGTGCCAGCAGTTTACCGGGCTTCATCTACGAGCAGTACTTC. Translation gives CASSLPGFIYEQYF.

The chain has TRBV12-3 or TRBV12-4 and TRBJ2-1; 7 bases fit TRBD1. There are 15 residues in the CDR3. Germline trimming cut 2 bases from V and 8 bases from J; bases unmatched to any gene: 9. In DNA form, the CDR3 reads TGTGCCAGCAGTTTATCAGAGACAGGGATCTATGAGCAGTTCTTC. It encodes CASSLSETGIYEQFF.

The rearrangement uses TRBV20-1 and TRBJ2-7; weak D call: TRBD1 (5 bases). The CDR3 extends over 14 amino acids. The germline V gene encodes CDR1 DFQATT and CDR2 SNEGSKA (reference sequence). V was clipped by 0 bases and J by 1 base, with 10 bases between them. The CDR3 here is CSARDATESYEQYF. CDR3 sequence (DNA): TGCAGTGCTAGAGATGCGACAGAGTCCTACGAGCAGTACTTC.

This clonotype has more than one count but fewer than ten. The chain is built from TRBV3-1 and TRBJ1-3; D possibly corresponds to TRBD1 (5 bases). Trimming took off 0 bases at V and 1 base at J, with 13 bases between the two ends. This CDR3 is built from 17 residues. Germline V gene lookup returns CDR1 LGHDT and CDR2 YNNKEL (reference sequence). CDR3 DNA sequence: TGTGCCAGCAGCCAAGACAGGGTGATGGCTTCTGGAAACACCATATATTTT. Protein sequence: CASSQDRVMASGNTIYF.

The rearrangement uses TRBV10-3 and TRBJ2-7; 11 nucleotides line up with TRBD1. Trimming took 9 bases from V and 1 from J; bases not matched to a gene: 5. The CDR3 loop spans 14 amino acids. Germline CDR1 and CDR2: ENHRY and SYGVKD. CDR3 amino acids: CAIRTGGVSYEQYF. The CDR3 nucleotides read TGTGCCATAAGGACAGGGGGCGTTTCCTACGAGCAGTACTTC.